This TCR beta chain is from a study of blood T cell repertoires in COVID-19. Study information: T cells, B-cell-depleted T cells, or PBMCs supplied cDNA or gDNA.

During active infection, Seattle patients enrolled and were then monitored through disease. Produced via immunoSEQ multiplex PCR; TCRdb's table is partial and in-frame only. The sample lists roughly 500,000 clones; 89% were seen once. Per the germline V gene, CDR1 is ENHRY and CDR2 is SYGVKD. V lost 10 bases to trimming and J lost 4 bases, with 17 bases between them. The CDR3 has 13 residues. The V and J genes are TRBV10-3 and TRBJ2-7, with a tentative D call TRBD2 (6 bases). The clonotype was recovered from a man between 18 and 35 years old with COVID-19, enrolled during active disease. Sample: peripheral blood. The CDR3 bases are TGTGCCACTTGCGGGATGGGGGGTTACGAGCAGTACTTC. Translating gives CATCGMGGYEQYF.